The clone carrying this TCR beta chain turned up a few times. The source of the sample is a study of molecular identifiers for immune sequencing clone quantification. The CDR3 is made up of 15 amino acids. Looked up from germline, CDR1 is SGHRS and CDR2 is YFSETQ. The V and J ends lost 1 base and 4 bases respectively, with 11 bases between them. TCRdb used MiXCR to reprocess the PCR reads, holding one entry per CDR3 protein. There are around 480,000 distinct CDR3 sequences in the sample; 20% to 25% occur only once, and 0.65% to 0.95% lies in the top ten. The source is a human donor in good health. Some libraries in this study had Jurkat cell RNA spiked in. J is TRBJ1-4 and V is TRBV5-1; no clear D. The sequenced material came from naive CD8+ T cells from blood, with Jurkat cell RNA spiked in. Subset meaning: FACS-sorted CD8+CD4-CCR7+CD45RA+ naive T cells. The CDR3 here is CASSLSASVNEKLFF. The CDR3 DNA sequence: TGCGCCAGCAGCTTGTCAGCCTCCGTTAATGAAAAACTGTTTTTT.